These 27 T cell receptor beta chains were sequenced from one sample in a study of molecular identifiers for immune sequencing clone quantification. TCRdb used MiXCR to reprocess the PCR reads, holding one entry per CDR3 protein. This table has about 510,000 distinct CDR3 sequences, under 30% appearing once. The sample was naive CD8+ T cells from blood, with Jurkat cell RNA spiked in. The subset was: FACS-sorted CD8+CD4-CCR7+CD45RA+ naive T cells. The receptors were sampled from a human donor in good health. Some libraries in this study had Jurkat cell RNA spiked in.

This clonotype was detected a few times. V gene TRBV24-1 combines with J gene TRBJ2-7, with D possibly matching TRBD2 (6 bases). Germline V gene lookup returns CDR1 KGHDR and CDR2 SFDVKD. V was trimmed by 1 base and J by 2 bases, leaving 11 bases between them. The CDR3 consists of 15 residues. The CDR3 is CATSDFRGGAYEQYF. The DNA of the CDR3 is TGTGCCACCAGTGATTTCCGCGGAGGGGCCTACGAGCAGTACTTC.

This clonotype came up many times. The chain carries TRBV28 and TRBJ2-4; D ambiguous. V was trimmed by 4 bases and J by 1 base, leaving 5 bases between them. This CDR3 has 13 residues. Per the germline V gene, CDR1 is MDHEN and CDR2 is SYDVKM. Here the CDR3 DNA reads TGTGCCAGCAGTTCGGCCGCCAAAAACATTCAGTACTTC. It is translated as CASSSAAKNIQYF.

Turning to this clonotype: Possible read error: a much larger clone is one base away. The gene calls are TRBV6-5 and TRBJ2-6; D is undetermined. V was trimmed by 2 bases and J by 3 bases, leaving 5 bases between them. Germline loops: CDR1 MNHEY, CDR2 SVGAGI. The CDR3 runs to 14 residues. The CDR3 DNA reads TGTGCCAGCAGTTACGAGATTGGGGCCAACGTCCTGACTTTC. Protein sequence: CASSYEIGANVLTF.

The sample holds many counts of this clonotype. The rearrangement links TRBV4-3 to TRBJ2-4; 10 bases are a match to TRBD2. J lost 4 bases, V lost 0 bases, and 3 bases had no gene match. Germline V gives CDR1 LGHNA, CDR2 YSLEER. The CDR3 is 16 amino acids. The CDR3 is CASSQDPAGGKNIQYF. The CDR3 DNA reads as TGCGCCAGCAGCCAAGATCCAGCGGGGGGGAAAAACATTCAGTACTTC.

Concerning this clonotype itself: This may be a read error, as it is one base from a much larger clone. The chain combines TRBV5-3 with TRBJ2-2, with 9 bases lining up with TRBD1. TRBV5-3 is an ORF; its function is uncertain. The length of the CDR3 is 15 residues. The CDR3 bases are TGTGCCAGCAGCTGGGACAGGGAGAACACCGGGGAGCTGTTTTTT. Its protein is CASSWDRENTGELFF.

This clonotype has ten or more counts. V gene TRBV6-5 combines with J gene TRBJ2-1; D possibly matches TRBD1 or TRBD2 (5 bases each). The CDR3 length is 14 residues. V lost 0 bases and J 8 bases, leaving 11 bases between the germline ends. Per germline, CDR1 MNHEY and CDR2 SVGAGI. The CDR3 loop is CASSYSSWGYEQFF. The DNA for the CDR3 is TGTGCCAGCAGTTACTCGAGTTGGGGGTATGAGCAGTTCTTC.

The sample holds one count of this clonotype. The chain carries TRBV3-1 and TRBJ2-3, with 9 bases identical to TRBD2. The CDR3 contains 19 residues. Trimming took 0 bases from V and 4 from J; bases not matched to a gene: 14. CDR1 and CDR2 (germline): LGHDT, YNNKEL (reference sequence). The CDR3 DNA reads as TGTGCCAGCAGCCAAGACTGGGGTAGCGGGGGCCCAGACGCAGATACGCAGTATTTT. The encoded protein is CASSQDWGSGGPDADTQYF.

This clonotype was seen more than once but under ten times. The rearrangement links TRBV12-3 or TRBV12-4 to TRBJ1-1; D is ambiguous. The CDR3 is 14 residues long. Trimming removed 5 bases from V and 9 bases from J, with 19 bases in between. CDR3 nucleotides: TGTGCCAGCAGTCCTTTAGGGTATGGATACAAAGCTTTCTTT. It translates to CASSPLGYGYKAFF.

This clonotype was detected a few times. The gene calls are TRBV4-1 and TRBJ1-1; 7 nucleotides agree with TRBD1. J gave up 0 bases and V 0 bases, and 10 bases lay outside the gene matches. Germline V gene lookup returns CDR1 MGHRA and CDR2 YSYEKL. This CDR3 region has 18 residues. CDR3 sequence: CASSQESLGTAMNTEAFF. The CDR3, as DNA: TGCGCCAGCAGCCAAGAAAGTCTAGGGACAGCTATGAACACTGAAGCTTTCTTT.

This clonotype was observed at least ten times. This chain connects TRBV19 to TRBJ1-5; no firm D call. The V end lost 5 bases, the J end lost 9 bases, and 11 bases lay between the germline ends. This CDR3 spans 12 amino acids. Per the germline V gene, CDR1 is LNHDA and CDR2 is SQIVND (reference sequence). CDR3 loop: CASSDGVSPQHF. CDR3 sequence (DNA): TGTGCCAGTAGTGATGGGGTCTCGCCCCAGCATTTT. Variable domain in full (rest from reference TRBV19 and TRBJ1-5): DGGITQSPKYLFRKEGQNVTLSCEQNLNHDAMYWYRQDPGQGLRLIYYSQIVNDFQKGDIAEGYSVSREKKESFPLTVTSAQKNPTAFYLCASSDGVSPQHFGDGTRLSIL.

There are many counts of this clonotype. The chain employs TRBV29-1 and TRBJ2-7, with no clear D. CDR1 and CDR2 from the germline V gene are SQVTM and ANQGSEA. Trimming removed 4 bases at V and 3 bases at J, with 10 bases between. The CDR3 consists of 12 residues. The CDR3 bases are TGCAGCGTTGTCGGCAGTCTCTACGAGCAGTACTTC. It yields the protein CSVVGSLYEQYF.

The rearrangement joins TRBV27 to TRBJ1-5; D is uncertain. The germline V gene has CDR1 MNHEY and CDR2 SMNVEV (reference sequence). The CDR3 has 12 amino acids. V was pared by 10 bases and J by 10 bases, with 17 bases between. The CDR3 coding sequence is TGTGCCACCCTTAGGCCGAATCGACCCCAGCATTTT. Translating gives CATLRPNRPQHF.

This clonotype was observed a few times. The V gene is TRBV2, the J gene TRBJ2-1; 7 positions match TRBD1. From germline, CDR1 is SNHLY and CDR2 FYNNEI. This CDR3 has 15 residues. V was pared by 7 bases and J by 0 bases, with 6 bases of the junction left unmatched. CDR3 DNA: TGTGCCAGCACCACGGGACAGAGCTCCTACAATGAGCAGTTCTTC. This sequence encodes CASTTGQSSYNEQFF.

This clonotype appeared many times. The rearrangement joins TRBV5-1 to TRBJ1-2, with no clear D. The V gene lost 4 bases and the J gene lost 7 bases, with 5 bases spanning the gap. The germline gives CDR1 SGHRS, CDR2 YFSETQ. There are 10 residues in the CDR3. The CDR3 loop is CASSSVGYTF. The CDR3 nucleotides read TGCGCCAGCAGCAGTGTTGGCTACACCTTC.

In this sample, this clonotype turned up many times. This sequence joins TRBV23-1 and TRBJ2-5, with 8 nucleotides matching TRBD1. TRBV23-1 is an ORF, with its function uncertain. V lost 4 bases to trimming and J lost 5 bases; unmatched junction nucleotides: 6. The CDR3 extends over 14 amino acids. The CDR3 DNA follows: TGCGCCAGCAGTCCACAGGGGGTCCGGGAGACCCAGTACTTC. This sequence encodes CASSPQGVRETQYF.

The chain joins TRBV20-1 to TRBJ2-7; no firm D call. Deletions cut 0 bases from V and 7 bases from J, with 10 bases between. CDR1 DFQATT and CDR2 SNEGSKA come from the germline V gene (reference sequence). The CDR3 consists of 12 residues. The DNA for the CDR3 is TGCAGTGCTAGAGATTACACGGAGGAGCAGTACTTC. Translated, it gives CSARDYTEEQYF.

This chain joins TRBV7-3 and TRBJ1-5, with D possibly being TRBD1 (5 bases). Germline-derived CDR1 and CDR2 are SGHTA and FQGTGA. Trimming removed 1 base at V and 4 bases at J, with 11 bases between. The CDR3 sequence is 15 residues long. CDR3 region: CASSLNRSNNQPQHF. CDR3 DNA sequence: TGTGCCAGCAGCTTAAACAGGAGCAATAATCAGCCCCAGCATTTT.

This clonotype appeared a few times. Mismatch with germline at one junction end may stem from a read error. The chain uses TRBV7-9 and TRBJ1-1; TRBD1 is a possible D gene (5 bases). Germline values: CDR1 SEHNR, CDR2 FQNEAQ (reference sequence). This CDR3 region has 14 residues. CDR3 in amino acids: CASSSQEMNTEALF. The CDR3 bases are TGTGCCAGCAGCTCACAGGAAATGAACACTGAAGCTCTCTTT.

There are a few counts of this clonotype. This chain connects TRBV7-9 to TRBJ2-5, with 10 bases lining up with TRBD2. This CDR3 spans 17 amino acids. Per germline, CDR1 SEHNR and CDR2 FQNEAQ (reference sequence). V gave up 5 bases and J gave up 5 bases; unmatched junction bases: 14. The CDR3: CASSAPGAGGLLETQYF. CDR3 sequence (DNA): TGTGCCAGCAGCGCACCGGGAGCGGGAGGGCTCCTTGAGACCCAGTACTTC.

This clonotype was counted a single time. Compared with germline, one end of the junction differs, possibly owing to a read error. The chain employs TRBV7-9 and TRBJ2-5, with D tentatively TRBD1 or TRBD2 (5 bases each). This CDR3 is built from 16 residues. CDR1 SEHNR and CDR2 FQNEAQ come from the germline V gene (reference sequence). The CDR3 region is CASSLAGVVTQETQHF. As DNA, the CDR3 is TGTGCCAGCAGCTTAGCGGGGGTTGTGACCCAAGAGACCCAGCACTTC.

This clonotype has ten or more counts. V and J are TRBV29-1 and TRBJ1-2; D remains unclear. Deletions cut 4 bases from V and 4 bases from J, with 16 bases between. The CDR3 consists of 14 residues. The germline V gene encodes CDR1 SQVTM and CDR2 ANQGSEA. The CDR3 loop is CSVGSPDGSYGYTF. The CDR3 region has the DNA TGCAGCGTTGGTTCACCGGACGGTAGCTATGGCTACACCTTC. The variable domain in full, with the rest retrieved from reference TRBV29-1 and TRBJ1-2, is SAVISQKPSRDICQRGTSLTIQCQVDSQVTMMFWYRQQPGQSLTLIATANQGSEATYESGFVIDKFPISRPNLTFSTLTVSNMSPEDSSIYLCSVGSPDGSYGYTFGSGTRLTVV.

This clonotype was picked up a small number of times. The rearrangement links TRBV19 to TRBJ2-7; possible D gene TRBD2, 5 bases. The CDR3 is made up of 14 amino acids. The V gene lost 3 bases and the J gene lost 1 base, with 10 bases spanning the gap. Germline V gene data show CDR1 as LNHDA and CDR2 as SQIVND (reference sequence). The CDR3 loop is CASSMAGGSYEQYF. The CDR3 region has the DNA TGTGCCAGTAGTATGGCAGGAGGATCCTACGAGCAGTACTTC. Full variable domain (outside the CDR3, taken from reference TRBV19 and TRBJ2-7): DGGITQSPKYLFRKEGQNVTLSCEQNLNHDAMYWYRQDPGQGLRLIYYSQIVNDFQKGDIAEGYSVSREKKESFPLTVTSAQKNPTAFYLCASSMAGGSYEQYFGPGTRLTVT.

This clonotype was recorded at least ten times. DNA of the CDR3: TGTGCCAGCAGTCCCAGGAACACTGAAGCTTTCTTT. Residues: CASSPRNTEAFF. The V and J genes are TRBV19 and TRBJ1-1; D is uncertain. Germline loops: CDR1 LNHDA, CDR2 SQIVND (reference sequence). With 9 bases removed from V and 1 base from J, the gap between germline ends came to 9 bases. The CDR3 has 12 amino acids.

This clonotype was recorded many times. The rearrangement links TRBV11-2 to TRBJ2-3; TRBD2 matches 7 bases. Trimming took 11 bases from V and 2 from J; bases not matched to a gene: 7. Germline V gene data show CDR1 as SGHAT and CDR2 as FQNNGV. There are 13 residues in the CDR3. This chain's CDR3 is CAWSREITDTQYF. The CDR3 region has the DNA TGTGCCTGGTCGCGGGAGATCACAGATACGCAGTATTTT.

Comment on this clonotype: The missing conserved phenylalanine or tryptophan at the end of this CDR3 makes a read error likely. The chain carries TRBV19 and TRBJ1-3; D might be TRBD1 (5 bases). Per germline, CDR1 LNHDA and CDR2 SQIVND (reference sequence). V was cut by 5 bases and J by 1 base, with 9 bases left in between. This CDR3 has 14 amino acids. CDR3 sequence reads: CASSWDGSGNTIYL. CDR3 nucleotide sequence: TGTGCCAGTAGTTGGGACGGGTCTGGAAACACCATATATTTA.

Remarks on this clonotype: This may be a read error: a much more frequent sequence differs by one nucleotide. The rearrangement uses TRBV25-1 and TRBJ2-5; D could derive from TRBD1 or TRBD2 (5 bases each). Germline CDR1 and CDR2: MGHDK and SYGVNS. V was clipped by 1 base and J by 5 bases, with 14 bases between them. The CDR3 is 15 residues long. The DNA for the CDR3 is TGTGCCAGCAGTGAATCCGGGACGCTATCGGAGACCCAGTACTTC. Its protein is CASSESGTLSETQYF.

In the case of this clonotype: The conserved closing phenylalanine or tryptophan is absent in this CDR3, likely reflecting a read error. This chain's CDR3 is CASSERQGAAYNEQFL. The DNA of the CDR3 is TGTGCCAGCAGTGAAAGGCAGGGGGCCGCCTACAATGAGCAGTTCCTC. The chain has TRBV6-1 and TRBJ2-1; 8 positions match TRBD1. V was pared by 2 bases and J by 2 bases, with 5 bases of the junction left unmatched. Looked up from germline, CDR1 is MNHNS and CDR2 is SASEGT. This CDR3 region has 16 residues.